The 26 T cell receptor beta chains below come from one sample, sequenced in a study of T cell repertoires in cytomegalovirus infection. One entry per CDR3 protein, called by TCRdb with MiXCR from the reads. The table records fewer than 550,000 distinct CDR3 sequences, around a quarter of them present only once. The sequencing input was PBMCs. Receptor source: a human donor in good health (CMV status not recorded). Some clones in this sample may be carry-over from other donors' samples.

The chain combines TRBV20-1 with TRBJ1-5, with a possible D match to TRBD1 (5 bases). Germline V CDR1 and CDR2: DFQATT, SNEGSKA (reference sequence). V lost 2 bases and J 2 bases, leaving 13 bases between the germline ends. This CDR3 has 15 residues. The CDR3 nucleotides are TGCAGTGCTAGATCCCGACTAGGGGGCAATCAGCCCCAGCATTTT. Translation gives CSARSRLGGNQPQHF.

This clonotype was seen more than once but under ten times. This rearrangement joins TRBV5-1 to TRBJ1-3; D is perhaps TRBD1 (6 bases). The V gene's germline CDR1 is SGHRS and CDR2 YFSETQ. Trimming removed 3 bases at V and 4 bases at J, with 20 bases between. The CDR3 has 17 residues. The CDR3 reads CASSSRGTGFMGNTIYF. The CDR3 bases are TGCGCCAGCAGCTCTAGGGGGACCGGCTTTATGGGAAACACCATATATTTT.

This clonotype appeared a few times. V and J are TRBV6-2 or TRBV6-3 and TRBJ2-4; D is unclear. Germline CDR1 is MNHEY and CDR2 is SVGEGT. V lost 3 bases, J lost 0 bases, and 12 bases lay in between. There are 16 residues in the CDR3. The CDR3 is CASSYISRGAKNIQYF. For the CDR3, the DNA is TGTGCCAGCAGTTATATTAGCCGCGGAGCCAAAAACATTCAGTACTTC.

The gene calls are TRBV20-1 and TRBJ2-7, with TRBD2 matching 7 bases. Germline assignment: CDR1 DFQATT and CDR2 SNEGSKA (reference sequence). This CDR3 has 14 residues. The V gene end was trimmed by 6 bases and the J gene end by 0 bases; junction bases not matched to a gene: 8. The CDR3 here is CSAGDYPSSYEQYF. For the CDR3, the DNA is TGCAGTGCGGGGGACTACCCGAGCTCCTACGAGCAGTACTTC.

In its sample, this clonotype was seen many times. The chain couples TRBV7-2 to TRBJ2-1; D unclear. V dropped 5 bases and J dropped 10 bases, with 24 bases sitting between them. This CDR3 is 16 amino acids long. Germline CDR1 reads SGHTA; CDR2 reads FQGNSA. CDR3 amino acids: CASSRPVGGPPGEQFF. The DNA for the CDR3 is TGTGCCAGCAGCCGGCCCGTTGGCGGCCCTCCTGGGGAGCAGTTCTTC.

V and J are TRBV7-2 and TRBJ2-7; D ambiguous. The V gene's germline CDR1 is SGHTA and CDR2 FQGNSA. The V end was cut by 2 bases, the J end by 4 bases, with 6 bases between. This CDR3 comprises 12 residues. CDR3 in DNA: TGTGCCAGCAGCTTACGGATTTACGAGCAGTACTTC. This codes for CASSLRIYEQYF.

The chain has TRBV6-1 and TRBJ2-1, with a tentative D call TRBD1 (6 bases). V gave up 5 bases and J gave up 0 bases, with 11 bases separating them. The length of the CDR3 is 15 residues. The germline V gene encodes CDR1 MNHNS and CDR2 SASEGT. The CDR3 DNA reads as TGTGCCAGCAGTATACAGGACAGCTCCTACAATGAGCAGTTCTTC. Amino acids: CASSIQDSSYNEQFF.

The chain is built from TRBV19 and TRBJ1-5; D is ambiguous. Germline CDR1 is LNHDA and CDR2 is SQIVND (reference sequence). The V and J ends lost 5 bases and 5 bases respectively, with 13 bases between them. This CDR3 is 14 amino acids long. CDR3 nucleotides: TGTGCCAGTAGTTCCGGGAGGCTTTATCAGCCCCAGCATTTT. It translates to CASSSGRLYQPQHF.

V gene TRBV7-9 combines with J gene TRBJ1-5, with D perhaps TRBD1 (6 bases). The germline V gene encodes CDR1 SEHNR and CDR2 FQNEAQ (reference sequence). Trimming pared 4 bases from V and 6 bases from J, leaving 13 bases between. The length of the CDR3 is 14 residues. The CDR3 region is CASSSSGGPQPQHF. CDR3 bases: TGTGCCAGCAGCTCATCCGGGGGCCCTCAGCCCCAGCATTTT.

This rearrangement joins TRBV29-1 to TRBJ2-1; 10 bases are a match to TRBD2. Trimming removed 5 bases from V and 4 bases from J; junction bases left unmatched: 11. The germline V gene encodes CDR1 SQVTM and CDR2 ANQGSEA. The CDR3 length is 16 residues. The CDR3 sequence is CSVIAVGLAVYNEQFF. CDR3 in DNA: TGCAGCGTTATAGCCGTAGGACTAGCGGTTTACAATGAGCAGTTCTTC.

J is TRBJ2-1 and V is TRBV20-1, with 13 nucleotides matching TRBD2. J gave up 7 bases and V 6 bases, and 3 bases lay outside the gene matches. The CDR3 totals 13 residues. The V gene's germline CDR1 is DFQATT and CDR2 SNEGSKA (reference sequence). DNA of the CDR3: TGCAGTGCCGGACTAGCGGGAGTTAATGAGCAGTTCTTC. This sequence encodes CSAGLAGVNEQFF.

This clonotype came up a few times. The J gene is TRBJ1-5, the V gene TRBV2; D unclear. Germline-derived CDR1 and CDR2 are SNHLY and FYNNEI. The CDR3 loop spans 13 amino acids. V shed 4 bases and J shed 4 bases, with 8 bases lying between them. CDR3: CASSVRENQPQHF. CDR3 nucleotide sequence: TGTGCCAGCAGTGTCCGCGAAAATCAGCCCCAGCATTTT. Full variable domain (missing parts from reference TRBV2 and TRBJ1-5): EPEVTQTPSHQVTQMGQEVILRCVPISNHLYFYWYRQILGQKVEFLVSFYNNEISEKSEIFDDQFSVERPDGSNFTLKIRSTKLEDSAMYFCASSVRENQPQHFGDGTRLSIL.

The genes are TRBV6-5 and TRBJ2-7; tentatively, D is TRBD1 (5 bases). The CDR3 has 17 amino acids. Trimming took off 2 bases at V and 3 bases at J, with 20 bases between the two ends. Germline V gene lookup returns CDR1 MNHEY and CDR2 SVGAGI. DNA for the CDR3: TGTGCCAGCAGTTACAACGGGCCCTATCAGGGTAGCTACGAGCAGTACTTC. This sequence encodes CASSYNGPYQGSYEQYF.

The rearrangement uses TRBV28 and TRBJ2-3; 7 bases are a match to TRBD1. The CDR3 has 14 residues. Germline CDR1 reads MDHEN; CDR2 reads SYDVKM. V lost 6 bases, J lost 3 bases, and 6 bases stayed unmatched. The CDR3 loop is CASRTYRGTDTQYF. CDR3 DNA sequence: TGTGCCAGCAGGACGTACAGGGGAACAGATACGCAGTATTTT.

The CDR3 sequence: CASSLFLSRGGRETQYF. The CDR3 DNA follows: TGTGCCAGCAGTTTATTCTTAAGCAGGGGAGGCCGGGAGACCCAGTACTTC. The rearrangement links TRBV28 to TRBJ2-5, with D perhaps given as TRBD1 or TRBD2 (6 bases each). V lost 1 base to trimming and J lost 5 bases, with 20 bases between them. CDR3 size: 17 residues. Germline V lookup: CDR1 MDHEN, CDR2 SYDVKM.

The sample holds a few counts of this clonotype. The chain is built from TRBV12-3 or TRBV12-4 and TRBJ1-1; unclear D gene. The CDR3 totals 12 residues. V was shortened by 5 bases and J by 4 bases, with 8 bases between the two germline ends. The CDR3 region has the DNA TGTGCCAGCAGTCCCCACAGCACTGAAGCTTTCTTT. This encodes CASSPHSTEAFF.

This clonotype was detected once. Germline and junction disagree at one end, which may indicate a read error. V is TRBV7-3 and J is TRBJ2-7; 16 bases map to TRBD2. In germline, CDR1 is SGHTA, CDR2 FQGTGA. CDR3 length: 16 residues. The CDR3 coding sequence is TGTGCCCGCAGCCTCGGGACTAGCGGGAGGGCCGACGAGCAGTACTTC. Protein: CARSLGTSGRADEQYF.

This clonotype was counted ten times or more. The chain uses TRBV7-2 and TRBJ1-2; D possibly corresponds to TRBD1 (5 bases). Germline V CDR1 and CDR2: SGHTA, FQGNSA. Trimming took 5 bases from V and 6 from J, leaving 16 bases between them. The length of the CDR3 is 14 residues. CDR3 residues: CASSPRAWGNGYTF. CDR3 DNA sequence: TGTGCCAGCAGCCCCAGGGCATGGGGGAATGGCTACACCTTC.

CDR3 nucleotides: TGTGCCAGCAACGACATTAACATTCAGTACTTC. Translation gives CASNDINIQYF. This sequence joins TRBV28 and TRBJ2-4; D unresolved. V lost 7 bases, J lost 7 bases, and 8 bases lay in between. Per the germline V gene, CDR1 is MDHEN and CDR2 is SYDVKM. The CDR3 extends over 11 amino acids.

For the CDR3, the DNA is TGTGCCAGCAGTTACTCCCGGGGTCCCGTCGCCACTGAAGCTTTCTTT. Protein: CASSYSRGPVATEAFF. The chain carries TRBV6-5 and TRBJ1-1; D is ambiguous. Per germline, CDR1 MNHEY and CDR2 SVGAGI. The CDR3 contains 16 residues. V was trimmed by 0 bases and J by 4 bases, leaving 15 bases between them.

Only a few counts were recorded for this clonotype. The V gene is TRBV2, the J gene TRBJ2-4; D unresolved. Germline V lookup: CDR1 SNHLY, CDR2 FYNNEI. The V and J ends lost 3 bases and 0 bases respectively, with 9 bases between them. The CDR3 sequence is 15 residues long. CDR3 DNA sequence: TGTGCCAGCAGTGACGTCTCCCTAGCCAAAAACATTCAGTACTTC. This sequence encodes CASSDVSLAKNIQYF.

This rearrangement joins TRBV27 to TRBJ2-1; TRBD2 is a possible D gene (5 bases). CDR1 is MNHEY, CDR2 SMNVEV, per germline (reference sequence). The V and J ends lost 6 bases and 5 bases respectively, with 11 bases between them. The CDR3 extends over 13 amino acids. The CDR3 DNA reads as TGTGCCAGCAGACTAGTCGGCCACAATGAGCAGTTCTTC. This translates into CASRLVGHNEQFF.

There are many counts of this clonotype. This chain links TRBV7-2 with TRBJ2-1; TRBD2 aligns across 7 bases. Trimming took 5 bases from V and 7 from J; bases not matched to a gene: 14. Germline CDR1 SGHTA, CDR2 FQGNSA. This CDR3 region has 16 residues. The CDR3 sequence is CASSPLSGAGINEQFF. CDR3 in DNA: TGTGCCAGCAGCCCATTGAGCGGGGCAGGGATAAATGAGCAGTTCTTC.

In its sample, this clonotype was seen a few times. The chain employs TRBV19 and TRBJ2-6; 12 nucleotides match TRBD2. J was trimmed by 0 bases and V by 4 bases; bases with no gene match: 4. Germline CDR1 LNHDA, CDR2 SQIVND (reference sequence). The CDR3 contains 18 residues. CDR3 region: CASSTGLAGSSGANVLTF. Here the CDR3 DNA reads TGTGCCAGTAGTACCGGACTAGCGGGGAGCTCTGGGGCCAACGTCCTGACTTTC.

This clonotype was counted between two and nine times. CDR3 loop: CASSTLRDRVSEQYF. CDR3 coding DNA: TGTGCCAGTAGTACTTTGCGGGACAGAGTCTCCGAGCAGTACTTC. This sequence joins TRBV19 and TRBJ2-7; tentatively, D is TRBD1 (7 bases). V was shortened by 4 bases and J by 6 bases, with 19 bases between the two germline ends. The length of the CDR3 is 15 residues. In germline, CDR1 is LNHDA, CDR2 SQIVND (reference sequence).

The chain links TRBV5-4 to TRBJ2-3; D call uncertain. The CDR3 is made up of 18 amino acids. In germline, CDR1 is SGHNT, CDR2 YYREEE (reference sequence). V was shortened by 4 bases and J by 0 bases, with 21 bases between the two germline ends. The CDR3 nucleotides read TGTGCCAGCAGCAAATTCCTGAGGCGCCTAGATAGCACAGATACGCAGTATTTT. Translated: CASSKFLRRLDSTDTQYF.